This T cell receptor (beta chain) comes out of a study of a mutant IDH1 vaccine in newly diagnosed glioma. As for the study in general: Before enrollment, the patients had been treated with radiotherapy alone, temozolomide alone, or both together. Most of them had received both.

Time point in this sample: baseline, week 1 (first vaccination visit). The treatment here: pre-vaccination baseline after standard-of-care therapy. Using immunoSEQ multiplex PCR, the repertoire was profiled, and TCRdb retains in-frame clones only, with some absent. Here the sample spans 98,000 or so clones, roughly 89% being singletons. This clone was found once. Per germline, CDR1 SGHNT and CDR2 YYREEE (reference sequence). The CDR3 is 18 amino acids. Trimming cost V 6 bases and J 4 bases; bases outside gene matches: 13. This clonotype was sampled from a woman in her forties or fifties with glioma. This chain uses TRBV5-4 with TRBJ2-6; TRBD2 matches 10 bases. The source material was PBMCs, sampled from a glioma patient treated with radiotherapy, temozolomide or both. Here the CDR3 reads CASNAGTSALVGANVLTF. CDR3 DNA: TGTGCCAGCAACGCCGGGACTAGCGCTCTTGTGGGGGCCAACGTCCTGACTTTC. The whole variable domain, remainder taken from reference TRBV5-4 and TRBJ2-6, is ETGVTQSPTHLIKTRGQQVTLRCSSQSGHNTVSWYQQALGQGPQFIFQYYREEENGRGNFPPRFSGLQFPNYSSELNVNALELDDSALYLCASNAGTSALVGANVLTFGAGSRLTVL.